This TCR beta chain was profiled in a study of OX40 agonist ivuxolimab in advanced cancers. The wider study: The study treated patients with ivuxolimab, an agonistic anti-OX40 (CD134) antibody. Partial response was recorded in three patients: one hepatocellular carcinoma and two cutaneous melanoma cases.

Clones were read by immunoSEQ multiplex PCR, and TCRdb kept only the in-frame ones, dropping some. The sample holds fewer than 100,000 clones, about nine tenths seen once. Concerning this clone: Compared with germline, one end of the junction differs, possibly owing to a read error.

Germline loops: CDR1 SSHAT, CDR2 FNYEAQ (reference sequence). This CDR3 is built from 13 residues. The source material was CD4+ or CD8+ T cells sorted from blood, sampled in a trial of the OX40 agonist ivuxolimab. The receptor was isolated from an adult with an advanced solid tumor such as melanoma, head and neck, liver or kidney cancer. The chain uses TRBV7-7 and TRBJ2-5; no firm D call. The CDR3 DNA reads as TGTGCTAGCAGCTCCGCTCTACAAGAGACCCAGTACTTC. Protein product: CASSSALQETQYF. Drawing the rest from reference TRBV7-7 and TRBJ2-5, the complete variable domain is GAGVSQSPRYKVTKRGQDVTLRCDPISSHATLYWYQQALGQGPEFLTYFNYEAQPDKSGLPSDRFSAERPEGSISTLTIQRTEQRDSAMYRCASSSALQETQYFGPGTRLLVL.